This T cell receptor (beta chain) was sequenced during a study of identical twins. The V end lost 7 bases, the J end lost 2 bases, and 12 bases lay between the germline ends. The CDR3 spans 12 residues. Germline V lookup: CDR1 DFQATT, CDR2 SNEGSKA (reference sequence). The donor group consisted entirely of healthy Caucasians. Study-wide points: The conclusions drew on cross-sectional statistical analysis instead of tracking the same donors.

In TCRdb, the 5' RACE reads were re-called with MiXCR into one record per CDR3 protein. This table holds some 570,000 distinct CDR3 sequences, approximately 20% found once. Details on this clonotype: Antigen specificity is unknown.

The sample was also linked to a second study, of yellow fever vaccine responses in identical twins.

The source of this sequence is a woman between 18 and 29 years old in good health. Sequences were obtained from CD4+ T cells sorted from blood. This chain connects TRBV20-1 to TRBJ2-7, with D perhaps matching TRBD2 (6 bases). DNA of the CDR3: TGCAGTGTTGAGACTAGAACCTACGAGCAGTACTTC. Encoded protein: CSVETRTYEQYF.